Below, 26 T cell receptor beta chains from the same sample are listed, as sequenced in a study of T-cell reconstitution after alpha-beta-depleted transplantation in children. Preparation of the TCRbeta library involved a method that used unique molecular identifiers. TCRdb re-derived calls from the PCR reads in MiXCR, one entry per CDR3 protein. This table holds around 500,000 distinct CDR3 sequences, more than 20% found once. The sample in question was PBMCs, mostly from graft donor cells, obtained 360 days after TCRalphabeta/CD19-depleted stem cell transplant. All receptors derive from a boy in the first two years of life who had a stem cell transplant for acute myeloid leukemia, so the T cells may come from the graft donor.

This clonotype was detected ten times or more. This chain connects TRBV5-1 to TRBJ1-6; possibly TRBD1 for D (6 bases). The CDR3 runs to 15 residues. Trimming shortened V by 6 bases and J by 0 bases, and 10 bases separated the two germline ends. CDR1 is SGHRS, CDR2 YFSETQ, per germline. For the CDR3, the DNA is TGCGCCAGCACCCGGGACAACTCCTATAATTCACCCCTCCACTTT. Protein sequence: CASTRDNSYNSPLHF.

The chain is built from TRBV29-1 and TRBJ2-5; TRBD2 might be the D (5 bases). Germline V gene data show CDR1 as SQVTM and CDR2 as ANQGSEA. The ends were cut back, 6 bases at V and 2 bases at J, with 13 bases in the middle. The CDR3 has 13 amino acids. This chain's CDR3 is CSVGEGPQETQYF. The CDR3 nucleotides read TGCAGCGTCGGCGAGGGCCCACAAGAGACCCAGTACTTC.

This clonotype has at least ten counts. The rearrangement joins TRBV20-1 to TRBJ2-1, with D maybe TRBD1 (7 bases). The CDR3 is 15 amino acids. Germline CDR1 and CDR2: DFQATT and SNEGSKA (reference sequence). Between the trimmed V and J ends, which lost 0 bases and 2 bases, there was a span of 11 bases. CDR3 sequence reads: CSARDGGGAYNEQFF. As DNA, the CDR3 is TGCAGTGCTAGAGATGGAGGGGGCGCCTACAATGAGCAGTTCTTC.

The rearrangement links TRBV10-3 to TRBJ2-7, with D uncertain. Trimming took off 4 bases at V and 0 bases at J, with 10 bases between the two ends. Germline assignment: CDR1 ENHRY and CDR2 SYGVKD. The CDR3 totals 14 residues. This chain's CDR3 is CAISGGGPSYEQYF. The CDR3 bases are TGTGCCATCAGTGGCGGCGGCCCCTCCTACGAGCAGTACTTC.

As for this clonotype: One junction end disagrees with the germline gene, perhaps due to a read error. The chain couples TRBV12-3 or TRBV12-4 to TRBJ1-1; TRBD1 matches at 12 bases. This CDR3 contains 18 residues. The CDR3 DNA is TGTGCCAGCACCCTGGGGGACAGGGGGCTCTCCGTGGACACTAAAGCTTTCTTT. Translated, it gives CASTLGDRGLSVDTKAFF.

This chain links TRBV28 with TRBJ2-5, with TRBD1 matching 9 bases. Germline values: CDR1 MDHEN, CDR2 SYDVKM. Trimming removed 5 bases from V and 5 bases from J; junction bases left unmatched: 6. The CDR3 spans 14 residues. The CDR3: CASSQQGARETQYF. CDR3 in DNA: TGTGCCAGCAGTCAACAGGGGGCACGGGAGACCCAGTACTTC.

This clonotype was detected ten times or more. The chain is built from TRBV7-8 and TRBJ2-7, with D uncertain. The CDR3 is 13 amino acids. The V and J ends lost 3 bases and 2 bases respectively, with 8 bases between them. The germline gives CDR1 SGHVS, CDR2 FQNEAQ. CDR3 sequence (DNA): TGTGCCAGCAGCTTGAAAAGCCCCTACGAGCAGTACTTC. Amino acid sequence: CASSLKSPYEQYF. The full variable domain, with the rest looked up from reference TRBV7-8 and TRBJ2-7, is GAGVSQSPRYKVAKRGQDVALRCDPISGHVSLFWYQQALGQGPEFLTYFQNEAQLDKSGLPSDRFFAERPEGSVSTLKIQRTQQEDSAVYLCASSLKSPYEQYFGPGTRLTVT.

The rearrangement joins TRBV20-1 to TRBJ2-3, with 11 bases matching TRBD2. Germline CDR1 DFQATT, CDR2 SNEGSKA (reference sequence). The J segment lost 2 bases and the V segment lost 5 bases, leaving 3 bases of the junction unmatched. CDR3 length: 14 amino acids. The CDR3 DNA sequence: TGCAGTGCTTTGACTAGCGGGGACACAGATACGCAGTATTTT. This gives the protein CSALTSGDTDTQYF.

The chain links TRBV6-2 or TRBV6-3 to TRBJ2-3, with D possibly TRBD1 on 5 matching bases. This CDR3 spans 16 amino acids. Germline values: CDR1 MNHEY, CDR2 SVGEGT. Deletions cut 3 bases from V and 3 bases from J, with 16 bases between. The CDR3 reads CASSYGAQPMTDTQYF. The CDR3 DNA reads TGTGCCAGCAGTTATGGGGCCCAGCCGATGACAGATACGCAGTATTTT.

There are many counts of this clonotype. V usage is TRBV4-3 and J usage is TRBJ2-7, with D possibly TRBD1 on 6 matching bases. CDR1 is LGHNA and CDR2 is YSLEER in the germline V gene. Trimming cost V 0 bases and J 4 bases, with 19 bases left between them. The CDR3 totals 17 residues. CDR3 residues: CASSQERGTGISYEQYF. The CDR3 DNA sequence: TGCGCCAGCAGCCAAGAGAGGGGCACAGGGATTTCTTACGAGCAGTACTTC.

This clonotype was counted between two and nine times. V usage is TRBV28 and J usage is TRBJ1-5; the D gene is possibly TRBD1 (6 bases). V was cut by 5 bases and J by 0 bases, with 14 bases left in between. Germline V CDR1 and CDR2: MDHEN, SYDVKM. There are 16 residues in the CDR3. This chain's CDR3 is CASSRGGLHSNQPQHF. The CDR3 DNA follows: TGTGCCAGCAGTCGCGGGGGGCTCCATAGCAATCAGCCCCAGCATTTT.

The CDR3 nucleotides read TGCAGTGCTCTCGGACACTATAGCAATCAGCCCCAGCATTTT. Translation: CSALGHYSNQPQHF. The chain uses TRBV20-1 and TRBJ1-5, with D possibly TRBD1 on 5 matching bases. This CDR3 is built from 14 residues. V shed 5 bases and J shed 0 bases, with 11 bases lying between them. Germline values: CDR1 DFQATT, CDR2 SNEGSKA (reference sequence).

Only a few counts were recorded for this clonotype. The chain has TRBV5-1 and TRBJ1-4; TRBD1 might be the D (5 bases). CDR1 and CDR2 (germline): SGHRS, YFSETQ. The CDR3 has 14 amino acids. V shed 0 bases and J shed 7 bases, with 10 bases lying between them. The CDR3 DNA follows: TGCGCCAGCAGCTTGGCCACAGGTGGTGAAAAACTGTTTTTT. This encodes CASSLATGGEKLFF.

This clonotype was picked up many times. V is TRBV20-1 and J is TRBJ1-3; D is perhaps TRBD1 (6 bases). CDR3 length: 14 amino acids. V was trimmed by 5 bases and J by 3 bases, leaving 14 bases between them. Per the germline V gene, CDR1 is DFQATT and CDR2 is SNEGSKA (reference sequence). CDR3: CSADTGLDGNTIYF. The CDR3 DNA reads TGCAGTGCTGATACAGGGCTAGATGGAAACACCATATATTTT.

This clonotype was detected only a few times. The rearrangement joins TRBV7-8 to TRBJ2-3; maybe TRBD1 (6 bases). CDR1 and CDR2 from the germline V gene are SGHVS and FQNEAQ. The CDR3 is 18 residues long. Trimming shortened V by 1 base and J by 0 bases, and 17 bases separated the two germline ends. In nucleotides, the CDR3 is TGTGCCAGCAGCTTAGGGGGGCAGGGGCTATCTAGCACAGATACGCAGTATTTT. This translates into CASSLGGQGLSSTDTQYF.

The J gene is TRBJ2-3, the V gene TRBV4-3; D perhaps matches TRBD1 (5 bases). The germline V gene encodes CDR1 LGHNA and CDR2 YSLEER. V was trimmed by 1 base and J by 6 bases, leaving 20 bases between them. The CDR3 is 17 residues long. CDR3 nucleotides: TGCGCCAGCAGCCAAGCTAATGAATTGCAGGGTGGGGATACGCAGTATTTT. It yields the protein CASSQANELQGGDTQYF.

This clonotype was counted ten times or more. The chain combines TRBV7-2 with TRBJ2-3; 12 nucleotides match TRBD2. The CDR3 totals 17 residues. Germline V lookup: CDR1 SGHTA, CDR2 FQGNSA. With 1 base clipped from V and 2 bases from J, the junction kept 4 bases outside the gene matches. The CDR3 here is CASSLVPSGGVTDTQYF. The CDR3 DNA is TGTGCCAGCAGCTTAGTTCCTAGCGGGGGGGTCACAGATACGCAGTATTTT.

This clonotype has just a few counts. The chain is built from TRBV29-1 and TRBJ1-1, with D possibly being TRBD1 (5 bases). The CDR3 runs 13 residues. Per germline, CDR1 SQVTM and CDR2 ANQGSEA. V shed 5 bases and J shed 3 bases, with 13 bases lying between them. The CDR3 protein is CSVSPRQYTEAFF. In DNA, the CDR3 is TGCAGCGTTTCTCCCCGACAGTACACTGAAGCTTTCTTT.

CDR3 DNA: TGTGCCAGCAGCTTGCGAGGGGGGGCCTCCTACAATGAGCAGTTCTTC. Translation: CASSLRGGASYNEQFF. The J gene is TRBJ2-1, the V gene TRBV11-2; D might be TRBD2 (7 bases). CDR1 is SGHAT and CDR2 is FQNNGV in the germline V gene. The CDR3 loop spans 16 amino acids. Deletions cut 3 bases from V and 0 bases from J, with 12 bases between.

The V and J genes are TRBV6-2 or TRBV6-3 and TRBJ2-5; D may be TRBD2 (6 bases). CDR1 is MNHEY and CDR2 is SVGEGT in the germline V gene. Trimming shortened V by 4 bases and J by 10 bases, and 22 bases separated the two germline ends. The CDR3 has 15 amino acids. The CDR3 sequence: CASSSAGTARGDQYF. The CDR3 nucleotides read TGTGCCAGCAGTTCCGCGGGGACTGCAAGAGGGGACCAGTACTTC.

The chain employs TRBV7-2 and TRBJ2-3; D possibly matches TRBD1 or TRBD2 (5 bases each). This CDR3 has 13 residues. The germline V and J ends were trimmed by 10 bases and 4 bases, with 15 bases remaining between them. Per germline, CDR1 SGHTA and CDR2 FQGNSA. CDR3 DNA: TGTGCCACCCGACTACAGGTTCCAGATACGCAGTATTTT. Protein: CATRLQVPDTQYF. Looking up the rest from reference TRBV7-2 and TRBJ2-3 gives the full variable domain: GAGVSQSPSNKVTEKGKDVELRCDPISGHTALYWYRQSLGQGLEFLIYFQGNSAPDKSGLPSDRFSAERTGGSVSTLTIQRTQQEDSAVYLCATRLQVPDTQYFGPGTRLTVL.

The chain carries TRBV25-1 and TRBJ1-3; D not certain. The CDR3 is 12 residues long. The germline gives CDR1 MGHDK, CDR2 SYGVNS. V was shortened by 2 bases and J by 11 bases, with 10 bases between the two germline ends. The CDR3 nucleotides are TGTGCCAGCAGTGAAAGTCCGGGCGCCATATATTTT. This translates into CASSESPGAIYF.

Ten or more counts support this clonotype. V and J are TRBV6-2 or TRBV6-3 and TRBJ2-1; 11 nucleotides align to TRBD2. V was pared by 6 bases and J by 3 bases, with 7 bases of the junction left unmatched. The germline V gene has CDR1 MNHEY and CDR2 SVGEGT. The CDR3 totals 16 residues. CDR3 DNA sequence: TGTGCCAGCAGCAAATATAGCGGGGGGGTCTACAATGAGCAGTTCTTC. It is translated as CASSKYSGGVYNEQFF.

There are many counts of this clonotype. The rearrangement uses TRBV7-2 and TRBJ1-5; no definite D call. The CDR3 contains 13 residues. V was pared by 1 base and J by 6 bases, with 7 bases between. Germline V gene data show CDR1 as SGHTA and CDR2 as FQGNSA. This chain's CDR3 is CASSLEVAQPQHF. CDR3 nucleotides: TGTGCCAGCAGCTTAGAGGTGGCTCAGCCCCAGCATTTT. The variable domain in full, completed from reference TRBV7-2 and TRBJ1-5, reads GAGVSQSPSNKVTEKGKDVELRCDPISGHTALYWYRQSLGQGLEFLIYFQGNSAPDKSGLPSDRFSAERTGGSVSTLTIQRTQQEDSAVYLCASSLEVAQPQHFGDGTRLSIL.

There are many counts of this clonotype. Its ends do not fully match the called genes, so a read error is possible. The chain combines TRBV20-1 with TRBJ2-1, with 7 bases that match TRBD2. Looked up from germline, CDR1 is DFQATT and CDR2 is SNEGSKA (reference sequence). The CDR3 has 18 amino acids. CDR3 sequence: CSARDSASGLKRRDEQFF. Here the CDR3 DNA reads TGCAGTGCTCGAGATTCGGCTAGCGGACTCAAAAGACGCGATGAGCAGTTCTTC.

As DNA, the CDR3 is TGTGCCAGCAGCTGGGGACAGCCTAATTCACCCCTCCACTTT. Encoded protein: CASSWGQPNSPLHF. The V gene is TRBV7-9, the J gene TRBJ1-6; 7 bases map to TRBD1. There are 14 residues in the CDR3. Trimming removed 4 bases from V and 6 bases from J; junction bases left unmatched: 3. Germline values: CDR1 SEHNR, CDR2 FQNEAQ (reference sequence).